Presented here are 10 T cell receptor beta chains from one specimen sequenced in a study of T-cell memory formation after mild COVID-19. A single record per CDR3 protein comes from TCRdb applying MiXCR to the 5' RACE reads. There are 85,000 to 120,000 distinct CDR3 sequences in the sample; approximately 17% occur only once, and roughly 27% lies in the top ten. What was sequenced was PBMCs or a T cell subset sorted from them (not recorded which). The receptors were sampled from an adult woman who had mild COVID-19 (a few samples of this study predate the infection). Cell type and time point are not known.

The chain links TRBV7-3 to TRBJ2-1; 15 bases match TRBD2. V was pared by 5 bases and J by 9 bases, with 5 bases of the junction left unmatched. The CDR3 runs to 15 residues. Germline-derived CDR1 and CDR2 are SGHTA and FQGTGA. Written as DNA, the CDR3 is TGTGCCAGCAGCCCCGGACTAGCGGGGGGGGCTGAGCAGTTCTTC. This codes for CASSPGLAGGAEQFF.

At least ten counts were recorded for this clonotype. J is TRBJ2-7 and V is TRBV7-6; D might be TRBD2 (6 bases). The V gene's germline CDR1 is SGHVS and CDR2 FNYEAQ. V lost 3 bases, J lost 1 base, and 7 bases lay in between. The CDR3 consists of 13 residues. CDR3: CASSLAGSYEQYF. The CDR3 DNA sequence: TGTGCCAGCAGCTTGGCGGGATCCTACGAGCAGTACTTC.

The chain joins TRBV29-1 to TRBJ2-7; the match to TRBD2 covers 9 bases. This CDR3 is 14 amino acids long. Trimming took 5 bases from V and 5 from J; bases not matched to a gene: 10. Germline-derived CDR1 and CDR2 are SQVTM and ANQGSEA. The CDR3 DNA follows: TGCAGCGTTTCCCCTGGGGTAGCGGGAGACGAGCAGTACTTC. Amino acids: CSVSPGVAGDEQYF.

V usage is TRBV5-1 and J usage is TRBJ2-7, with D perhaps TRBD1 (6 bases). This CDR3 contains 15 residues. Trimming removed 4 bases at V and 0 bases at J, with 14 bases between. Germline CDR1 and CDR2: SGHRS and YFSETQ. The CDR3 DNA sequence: TGCGCCAGCAGCACGGGACAAAGGAGCTCCTACGAGCAGTACTTC. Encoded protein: CASSTGQRSSYEQYF.

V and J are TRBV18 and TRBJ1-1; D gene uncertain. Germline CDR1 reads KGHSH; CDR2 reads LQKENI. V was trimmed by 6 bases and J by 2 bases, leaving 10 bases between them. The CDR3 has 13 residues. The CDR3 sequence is CASSGWANTEAFF. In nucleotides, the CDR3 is TGTGCCAGCTCCGGTTGGGCCAACACTGAAGCTTTCTTT.

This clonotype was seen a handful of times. CDR3 loop: CASSSRGINEKLFF. CDR3 bases: TGTGCCAGCAGCTCCAGAGGTATTAATGAAAAACTGTTTTTT. The chain carries TRBV7-9 and TRBJ1-4; no definite D call. The CDR3 covers 14 residues. Per germline, CDR1 SEHNR and CDR2 FQNEAQ (reference sequence). The germline V and J ends were trimmed by 4 bases and 4 bases, with 10 bases remaining between them.

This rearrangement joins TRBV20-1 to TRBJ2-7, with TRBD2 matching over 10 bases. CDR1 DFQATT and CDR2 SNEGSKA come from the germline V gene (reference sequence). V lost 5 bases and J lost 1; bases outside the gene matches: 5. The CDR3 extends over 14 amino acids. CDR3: CSAGSSGSSYEQYF. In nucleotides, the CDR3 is TGCAGTGCTGGGTCTAGCGGGAGTTCCTACGAGCAGTACTTC.

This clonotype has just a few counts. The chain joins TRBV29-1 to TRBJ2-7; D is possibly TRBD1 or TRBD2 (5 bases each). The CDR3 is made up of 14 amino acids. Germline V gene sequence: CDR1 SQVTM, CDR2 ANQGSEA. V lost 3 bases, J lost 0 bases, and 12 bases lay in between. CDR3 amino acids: CSVDSPGHSYEQYF. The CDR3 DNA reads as TGCAGCGTTGACTCCCCGGGGCACTCCTACGAGCAGTACTTC.

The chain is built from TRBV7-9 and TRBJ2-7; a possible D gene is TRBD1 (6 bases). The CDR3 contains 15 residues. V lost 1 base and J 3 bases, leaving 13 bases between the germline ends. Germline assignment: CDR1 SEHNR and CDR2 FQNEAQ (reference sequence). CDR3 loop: CASSLVTGTFYEQYF. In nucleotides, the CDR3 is TGTGCCAGCAGCTTAGTTACAGGGACCTTCTACGAGCAGTACTTC.

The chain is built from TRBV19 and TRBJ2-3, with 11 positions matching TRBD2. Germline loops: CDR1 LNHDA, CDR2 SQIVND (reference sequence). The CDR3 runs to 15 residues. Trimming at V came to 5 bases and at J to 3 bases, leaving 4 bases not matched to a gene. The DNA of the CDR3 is TGTGCCAGTAGTCCGGCTAGCGGGGGGACAGATACGCAGTATTTT. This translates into CASSPASGGTDTQYF.